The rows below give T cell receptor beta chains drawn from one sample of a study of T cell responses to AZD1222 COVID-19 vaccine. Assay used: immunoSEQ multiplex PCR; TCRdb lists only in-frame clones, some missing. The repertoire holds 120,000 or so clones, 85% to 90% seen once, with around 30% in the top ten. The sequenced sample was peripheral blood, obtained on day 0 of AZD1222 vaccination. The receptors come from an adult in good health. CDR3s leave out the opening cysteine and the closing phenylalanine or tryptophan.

cdr3_aa: ASSSRRRTEAF
v_call: TRBV12-3/TRBV12-4

cdr3_aa: ASSPYWGGSYQPQH
v_call: TRBV19

cdr3_aa: ASSWDGNTIY
v_call: TRBV7-9

cdr3_aa: ASSGEGAGKYEQY
v_call: TRBV6-2/TRBV6-3

cdr3_aa: ASSLVGRSGNQPQH
v_call: TRBV7-8

cdr3_aa: ASSFEGSYGYT
v_call: TRBV12-3/TRBV12-4

cdr3_aa: ASSFADNYGYT
v_call: TRBV27

cdr3_aa: SVESTAYNEQF
v_call: TRBV29-1

cdr3_aa: SVGEINYGYT
v_call: TRBV29-1

cdr3_aa: ASTLDRNTEAF
v_call: TRBV6-5

cdr3_aa: ASSPTLLAQY
v_call: TRBV27

cdr3_aa: ASSPRPGQSTYGYT
v_call: TRBV3-1/TRBV3-2

cdr3_aa: ASSDRDGTYNEQF
v_call: TRBV7-2

cdr3_aa: AISEGFNQPQH
v_call: TRBV10-3

cdr3_aa: SVFPGDNQETQY
v_call: TRBV29-1